Following are 5 T cell receptor beta chains from one sample sequenced in a study of T cell responses to AZD1222 COVID-19 vaccine. Measured with immunoSEQ multiplex PCR; TCRdb has only the in-frame clones, and not every one. Here the sample spans approximately 130,000 clones, approximately 86% being singletons. The sequences come from peripheral blood, collected 28 days after the second AZD1222 dose. The receptors come from an adult who received the AZD1222 COVID-19 vaccine.

In DNA form, the CDR3 reads TGTGCCAGCAGTTACTCCAGGGAAGGCTACACCTTC. Translation: CASSYSREGYTF. The chain employs TRBV6-5 and TRBJ1-2; perhaps TRBD1 as D (5 bases). Trimming took off 0 bases at V and 8 bases at J, with 7 bases between the two ends. The CDR3 length is 12 residues. Per the germline V gene, CDR1 is MNHEY and CDR2 is SVGAGI.

DNA for the CDR3: TGCGCCAGCAGCTTGGCGGGGAGAGGACAGTCTAACTATGGCTACACCTTC. Protein sequence: CASSLAGRGQSNYGYTF. This chain joins TRBV5-1 and TRBJ1-2; perhaps TRBD1 as D (6 bases). Germline V lookup: CDR1 SGHRS, CDR2 YFSETQ. With 0 bases removed from V and 0 bases from J, the gap between germline ends came to 15 bases. The CDR3 totals 17 residues.

The V call is TRBV28, the J call TRBJ2-5; D is ambiguous. The germline V and J ends were trimmed by 5 bases and 4 bases, with 5 bases remaining between them. The V gene's germline CDR1 is MDHEN and CDR2 SYDVKM. The CDR3 runs 11 residues. CDR3 region: CASSKGETQYF. The CDR3 DNA reads TGTGCCAGCAGTAAAGGAGAGACCCAGTACTTC.

This rearrangement joins TRBV20-1 to TRBJ1-3; D remains ambiguous. V was trimmed by 6 bases and J by 4 bases, leaving 7 bases between them. Germline lookup yields CDR1 DFQATT and CDR2 SNEGSKA (reference sequence). This CDR3 has 11 residues. The CDR3 bases are TGCAGTGCCGTGACAGGAAACACCATATATTTT. Amino acid sequence: CSAVTGNTIYF.

The chain is built from TRBV5-1 and TRBJ2-1, with 8 bases matching TRBD2. V dropped 4 bases and J dropped 6; count of bases not matched to a gene: 9. CDR3 length: 15 residues. Germline V gene sequence: CDR1 SGHRS, CDR2 YFSETQ. DNA of the CDR3: TGCGCCAGCAGCCCCCAGCGGGAGAGGCGCAATGAGCAGTTCTTC. Translation: CASSPQRERRNEQFF.